A selection of T cell receptor beta chains follows, all from one sample in a study of T cells in Graves' hyperthyroidism and ophthalmopathy. TCRdb fed the multiplex PCR reads into MiXCR, producing one record per CDR3 protein. The sample consists of roughly 840,000 distinct CDR3 sequences, 38% of them appearing once. Sequencing was carried out using blood. The receptors here all came from a man aged 18-30 years with Graves' hyperthyroidism. CDR3s leave out the opening cysteine and the closing phenylalanine or tryptophan. Each record gives: D gene, V gene, CDR3 protein. D genes are given only for firm matches.

d_gene: NA; v_gene: TRBV6-6; CDR3aa: ASSTESSYEQY
d_gene: NA; v_gene: TRBV20-1; CDR3aa: SARVNRATEAF
d_gene: NA; v_gene: TRBV6-5; CDR3aa: ASSERLGRSYGYT
d_gene: NA; v_gene: TRBV4-2; CDR3aa: ASSQEANSPLH
d_gene: NA; v_gene: TRBV5-6; CDR3aa: ASSTPQSQETQY
d_gene: TRBD1; v_gene: TRBV15; CDR3aa: ATSRDRGQEETQY
d_gene: NA; v_gene: TRBV12-3/TRBV12-4; CDR3aa: ASSSPQWPTEAF
d_gene: TRBD2; v_gene: TRBV7-6; CDR3aa: ASSLSPLATSYEQY
d_gene: NA; v_gene: TRBV20-1; CDR3aa: SASRAGEGYEAF
d_gene: NA; v_gene: TRBV7-9; CDR3aa: ASSFGIGMETQY
d_gene: NA; v_gene: TRBV7-8; CDR3aa: ASTLYTGELF
d_gene: TRBD2; v_gene: TRBV10-1; CDR3aa: ARPPGGTYEQY
d_gene: NA; v_gene: TRBV2; CDR3aa: ASSRAWNTEAF
d_gene: NA; v_gene: TRBV2; CDR3aa: ASSDGGAVYGYT
d_gene: NA; v_gene: TRBV2; CDR3aa: ASSGRGDEQF
d_gene: TRBD1; v_gene: TRBV20-1; CDR3aa: SASPRTGAGTEAF
d_gene: NA; v_gene: TRBV6-5; CDR3aa: ASSYSSRNQPQH
d_gene: NA; v_gene: TRBV14; CDR3aa: ASSPDWNTGELF
d_gene: TRBD1; v_gene: TRBV20-1; CDR3aa: SAPDRVNTEAF
d_gene: NA; v_gene: TRBV4-2; CDR3aa: ASSQGGRTAGELF
d_gene: NA; v_gene: TRBV7-2; CDR3aa: ASSFNPGNTIY
d_gene: NA; v_gene: TRBV20-1; CDR3aa: NARDHDTGELF
d_gene: NA; v_gene: TRBV9; CDR3aa: ASSADTAEQY
d_gene: NA; v_gene: TRBV5-1; CDR3aa: ASSDGTNYGYT
d_gene: NA; v_gene: TRBV20-1; CDR3aa: SARQVSYEQY
d_gene: TRBD2; v_gene: TRBV25-1; CDR3aa: ASDGTSVETQY
d_gene: NA; v_gene: TRBV7-3; CDR3aa: ASSWGTSSRPEEKLF
d_gene: TRBD1; v_gene: TRBV2; CDR3aa: ASSDRGLGTEAF
d_gene: NA; v_gene: TRBV7-2; CDR3aa: ASSLAWASQGTEAF
d_gene: TRBD2; v_gene: TRBV7-2; CDR3aa: ASSNSGRAYEQY
d_gene: TRBD1; v_gene: TRBV7-9; CDR3aa: ATSFTTGSPPQH
d_gene: NA; v_gene: TRBV29-1; CDR3aa: SVEDRIGGREQY
d_gene: TRBD1; v_gene: TRBV11-2; CDR3aa: ASSPGQGEQTQY
d_gene: NA; v_gene: TRBV19; CDR3aa: ASRATFSTEAF
d_gene: NA; v_gene: TRBV20-1; CDR3aa: SARERQD
d_gene: NA; v_gene: TRBV9; CDR3aa: ASSVGGSAETQY
d_gene: NA; v_gene: TRBV5-6; CDR3aa: ASSLVQGGGTEAF
d_gene: NA; v_gene: TRBV29-1; CDR3aa: SAVPDGNTEAF
d_gene: NA; v_gene: TRBV7-9; CDR3aa: ASSLFLRNSRNQPQH
d_gene: TRBD1; v_gene: TRBV20-1; CDR3aa: SASRGP
d_gene: NA; v_gene: TRBV9; CDR3aa: ASSVASTGELF